Listed below are T cell receptor beta chains from one sample, sequenced in a study of vaccination effects on CD4 cells after COVID-19. These receptors are not linked to any known antigen. Clones were read by immunoSEQ multiplex PCR, and TCRdb kept only the in-frame ones, dropping some. Of tens of thousands of clones listed, 69% are singletons. Source: CD4+ T cells from PBMCs cultured with SARS-CoV-2 spike peptides, taken before COVID-19 vaccination. The receptors come from a human donor who had a prior SARS-CoV-2 infection. The CDR3 runs from the conserved cysteine through the conserved F or W. Fields, in order: V gene, J gene, CDR3 protein.

TRBV11-3	TRBJ1-2	CASSLLNYGYTF
TRBV7-2	TRBJ2-5	CASSKNRGGQETQYF
TRBV18	TRBJ2-7	CASSPGTGVVTYEQYF
TRBV6-5	TRBJ1-2	CASSYSGDSYGYTF
TRBV24-1	TRBJ1-5	CATSDLGQNQPQHF
TRBV5-4	TRBJ2-2	CASSLLGGGNTGELFF
TRBV4-2	TRBJ2-1	CASSQGGLAGGGYNEQFF
TRBV30	TRBJ2-2	CACPGANTGELFF
TRBV6-5	TRBJ1-6	CASSSGPYNSPLHF
TRBV11-1	TRBJ2-1	CASSLREPWAYNEQFF
TRBV24-1	TRBJ2-2	CATSWDTGELFF
TRBV4-3	TRBJ1-2	CASSQDLGRVGYGYTF
TRBV10-3	TRBJ1-1	CAISGTGGRTEAFF
TRBV29-1	TRBJ1-1	CSAGTGWGMNTEAFF
TRBV5-6	TRBJ2-6	CASSLGLSGANVLTF
TRBV19	TRBJ1-6	CASKLRPGQPADNSPLHF
TRBV6-5	TRBJ2-1	CASSLRQNNEQFF
TRBV27	TRBJ1-2	CASSLLDGGSYTF
TRBV7-2	TRBJ2-1	CASSPGAGGLSEQFF
TRBV9	TRBJ2-2	CASSTGGGSNTGELFF
TRBV6-5	TRBJ2-5	CASSPRRGLQETQYF
TRBV19	TRBJ2-3	CASSLAGARKDTQYF
TRBV7-9	TRBJ2-3	CASSFDRGGTDTQYF